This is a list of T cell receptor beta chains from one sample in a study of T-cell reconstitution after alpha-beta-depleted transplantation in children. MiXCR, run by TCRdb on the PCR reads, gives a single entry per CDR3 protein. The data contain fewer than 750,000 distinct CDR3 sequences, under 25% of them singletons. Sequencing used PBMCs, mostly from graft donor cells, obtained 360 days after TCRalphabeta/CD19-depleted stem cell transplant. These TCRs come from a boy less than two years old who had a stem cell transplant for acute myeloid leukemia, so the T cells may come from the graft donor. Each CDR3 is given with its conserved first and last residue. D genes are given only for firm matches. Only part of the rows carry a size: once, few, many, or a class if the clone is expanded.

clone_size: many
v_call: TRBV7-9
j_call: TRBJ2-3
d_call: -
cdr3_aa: CASVLVVQNTQYF
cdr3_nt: TGTGCCAGCGTACTAGTGGTACAGAATACGCAGTATTTT

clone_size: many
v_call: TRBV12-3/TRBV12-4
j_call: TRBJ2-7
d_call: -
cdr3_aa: CASSLLGYYEQYF
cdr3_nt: TGTGCCAGCAGTTTATTAGGCTACTACGAGCAGTACTTC

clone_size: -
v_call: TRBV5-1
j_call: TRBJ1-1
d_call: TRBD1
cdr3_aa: CASSFGKGAAEAFF
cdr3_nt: TGCGCCAGCAGCTTTGGTAAGGGGGCTGCTGAAGCTTTCTTT

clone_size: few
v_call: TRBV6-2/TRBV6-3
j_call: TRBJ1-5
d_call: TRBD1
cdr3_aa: CASSYSFRDSVQPQHF
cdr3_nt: TGTGCCAGCAGTTACTCCTTCCGGGACAGCGTCCAGCCCCAGCATTTT

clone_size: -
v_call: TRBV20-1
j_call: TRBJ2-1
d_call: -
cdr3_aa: CSAGVGGRNEQFF
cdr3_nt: TGCAGTGCTGGGGTGGGGGGCCGGAATGAGCAGTTCTTC

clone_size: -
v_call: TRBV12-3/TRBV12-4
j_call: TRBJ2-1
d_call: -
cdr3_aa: CASSLGAGHEQFF
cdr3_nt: TGTGCCAGCAGTTTAGGGGCAGGGCATGAGCAGTTCTTC

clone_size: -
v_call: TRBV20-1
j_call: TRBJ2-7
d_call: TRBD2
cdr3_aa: CSARGPSGYYEQYF
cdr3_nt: TGCAGTGCTAGAGGGCCTAGCGGATACTACGAGCAGTACTTC

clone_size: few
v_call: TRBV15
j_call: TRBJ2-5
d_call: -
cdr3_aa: CATSRPGPLVGETQYF
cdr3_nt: TGTGCCACCAGCAGGCCGGGGCCCCTAGTGGGAGAGACCCAGTACTTC

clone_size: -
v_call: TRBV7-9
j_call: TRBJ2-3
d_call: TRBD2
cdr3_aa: CASSRGGLSDTQYF
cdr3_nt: TGTGCCAGCAGCCGGGGGGGCCTCTCAGATACGCAGTATTTT

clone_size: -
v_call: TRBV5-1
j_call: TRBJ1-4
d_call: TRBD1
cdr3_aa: CASSLAASRTGTPGKLFF
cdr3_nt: TGCGCCAGCAGCTTGGCCGCTTCAAGGACAGGAACACCCGGAAAACTGTTTTTT

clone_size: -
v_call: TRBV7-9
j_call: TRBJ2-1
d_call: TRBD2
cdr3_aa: CASSSSYSRGAYNEQFF
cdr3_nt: TGTGCCAGCAGCTCCTCTTATTCGCGGGGGGCCTACAATGAGCAGTTCTTC

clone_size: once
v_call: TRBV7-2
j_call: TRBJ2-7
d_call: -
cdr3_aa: CASSFSDGSYEQYF
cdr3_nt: TGTGCCAGCAGCTTCTCTGACGGATCCTACGAGCAGTACTTC

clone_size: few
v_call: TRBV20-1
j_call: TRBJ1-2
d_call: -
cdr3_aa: CSARDGGGGRNGYTF
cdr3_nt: TGCAGTGCTAGAGATGGGGGGGGCGGAAGGAATGGCTACACCTTC

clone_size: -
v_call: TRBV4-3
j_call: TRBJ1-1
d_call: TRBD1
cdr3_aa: CASSAPGQFTEAFF
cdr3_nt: TGCGCCAGCAGCGCCCCGGGACAGTTTACTGAAGCTTTCTTT

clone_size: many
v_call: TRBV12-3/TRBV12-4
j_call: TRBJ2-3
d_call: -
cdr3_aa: CAASTGSLSTDTQYF
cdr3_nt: TGTGCCGCGTCAACCGGGTCACTAAGCACAGATACGCAGTATTTT

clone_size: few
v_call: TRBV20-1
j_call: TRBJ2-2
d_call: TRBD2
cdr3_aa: CSARTPGGGELFF
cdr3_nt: TGCAGTGCCCGGACCCCGGGGGGTGGGGAGCTGTTTTTT

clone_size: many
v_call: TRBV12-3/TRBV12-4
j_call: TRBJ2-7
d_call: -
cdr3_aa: CASSLTQYEQYF
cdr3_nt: TGTGCCAGCAGCCTTACTCAGTACGAGCAGTACTTC

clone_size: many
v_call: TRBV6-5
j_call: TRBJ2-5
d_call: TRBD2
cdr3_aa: CASWTSGEYQETQYF
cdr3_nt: TGTGCCAGCTGGACTAGCGGGGAGTACCAAGAGACCCAGTACTTC

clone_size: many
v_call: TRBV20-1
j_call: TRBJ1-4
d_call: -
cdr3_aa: CSASAGKLFF
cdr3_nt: TGCAGTGCTAGCGCCGGAAAACTGTTTTTT

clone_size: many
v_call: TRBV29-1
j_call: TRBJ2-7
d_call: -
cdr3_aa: CSVAGGHEQYF
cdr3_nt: TGCAGCGTTGCGGGGGGCCACGAGCAGTACTTC

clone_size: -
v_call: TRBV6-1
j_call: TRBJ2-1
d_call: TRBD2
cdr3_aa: CASSEDPGGAYNEQFF
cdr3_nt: TGTGCCAGCAGTGAAGATCCTGGGGGGGCCTACAATGAGCAGTTCTTC

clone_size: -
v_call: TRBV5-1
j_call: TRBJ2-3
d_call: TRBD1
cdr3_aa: CASTPRTGGTDTQYF
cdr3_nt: TGCGCCAGCACCCCTCGGACAGGCGGGACAGATACGCAGTATTTT

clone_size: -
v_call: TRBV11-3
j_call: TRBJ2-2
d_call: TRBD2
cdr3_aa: CASSLIAGGNTGELFF
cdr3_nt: TGTGCCAGCAGCTTAATAGCGGGGGGCAACACCGGGGAGCTGTTTTTT

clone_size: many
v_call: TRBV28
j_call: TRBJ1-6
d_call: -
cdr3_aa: CASSLTGDNSPLHF
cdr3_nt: TGTGCCAGCAGCTTGACAGGCGACAATTCACCCCTCCACTTT

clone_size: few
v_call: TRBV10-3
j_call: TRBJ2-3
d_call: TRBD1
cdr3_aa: CAISSTGDLDTQYF
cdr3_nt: TGTGCCATCAGTTCCACAGGGGATCTGGATACGCAGTATTTT

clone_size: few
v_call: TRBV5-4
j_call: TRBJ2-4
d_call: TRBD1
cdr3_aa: CASSVGTGKNIQYF
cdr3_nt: TGTGCCAGCAGCGTAGGGACAGGGAAAAACATTCAGTACTTC

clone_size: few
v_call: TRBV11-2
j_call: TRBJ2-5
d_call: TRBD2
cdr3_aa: CASSPMGVSGRATQETQYF
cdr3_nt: TGTGCCAGCAGCCCCATGGGGGTTAGCGGGAGAGCCACCCAAGAGACCCAGTACTTC

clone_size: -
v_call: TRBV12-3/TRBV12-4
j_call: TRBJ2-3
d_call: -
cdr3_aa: CASSSWGQSTDTQYF
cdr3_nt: TGTGCCAGCAGCTCCTGGGGCCAGTCCACAGATACGCAGTATTTT

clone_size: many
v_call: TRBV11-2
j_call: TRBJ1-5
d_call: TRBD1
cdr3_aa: CASSLEGTGRQPQHF
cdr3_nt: TGTGCCAGCAGCTTAGAAGGGACAGGAAGACAGCCCCAGCATTTT

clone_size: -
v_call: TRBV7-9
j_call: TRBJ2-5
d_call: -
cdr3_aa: CASSFHGAQETQYF
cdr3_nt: TGTGCCAGCAGCTTTCACGGGGCACAAGAGACCCAGTACTTC

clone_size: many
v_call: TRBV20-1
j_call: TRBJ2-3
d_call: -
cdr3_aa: CSASTGTSTDTQYF
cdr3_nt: TGCAGTGCTTCGACAGGCACTAGCACAGATACGCAGTATTTT

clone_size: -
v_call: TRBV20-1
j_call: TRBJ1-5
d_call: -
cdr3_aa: CSASDPQSNQPQHF
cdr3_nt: TGCAGTGCTAGTGATCCCCAGAGCAATCAGCCCCAGCATTTT

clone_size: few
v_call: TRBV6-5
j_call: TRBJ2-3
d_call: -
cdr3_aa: CASSYPSPGTDTQYF
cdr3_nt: TGTGCCAGCAGTTACCCGTCCCCAGGCACAGATACGCAGTATTTT

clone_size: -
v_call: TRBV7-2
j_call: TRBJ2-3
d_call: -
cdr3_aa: CASSLEAGLTDTQYF
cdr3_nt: TGTGCCAGCAGCTTAGAGGCCGGGCTGACAGATACGCAGTATTTT

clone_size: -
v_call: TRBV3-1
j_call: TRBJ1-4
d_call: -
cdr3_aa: CASSPRRSRDEKLFF
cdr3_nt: TGTGCCAGCAGCCCGCGTCGGTCCCGGGATGAAAAACTGTTTTTT

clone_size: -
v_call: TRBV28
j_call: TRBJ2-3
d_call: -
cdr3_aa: CASGSVPDTQYF
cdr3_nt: TGTGCCAGCGGGTCGGTGCCAGATACGCAGTATTTT

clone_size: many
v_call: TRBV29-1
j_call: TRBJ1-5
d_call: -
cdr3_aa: CSVVEHMDRSQHF
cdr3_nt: TGCAGCGTTGTAGAGCATATGGATAGGTCCCAGCATTTT

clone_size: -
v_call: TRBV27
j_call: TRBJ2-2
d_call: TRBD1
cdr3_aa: CASSRRTGGFTGELFF
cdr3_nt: TGTGCCAGCAGTCGACGGACAGGGGGATTCACCGGGGAGCTGTTTTTT

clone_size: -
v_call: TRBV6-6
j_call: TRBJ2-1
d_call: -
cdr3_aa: CASSLQYEQFF
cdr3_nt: TGTGCCAGCAGTTTGCAGTATGAGCAGTTCTTC

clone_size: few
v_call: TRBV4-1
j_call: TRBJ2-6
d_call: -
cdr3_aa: CASSHIPSGANVLTF
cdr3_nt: TGCGCCAGCAGCCACATACCCTCTGGGGCCAACGTCCTGACTTTC

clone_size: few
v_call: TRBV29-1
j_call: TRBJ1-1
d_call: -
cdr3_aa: CSVEFRGRTEAFF
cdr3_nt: TGCAGCGTTGAATTCCGGGGGAGGACTGAAGCTTTCTTT

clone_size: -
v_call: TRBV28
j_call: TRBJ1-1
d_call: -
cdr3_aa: CASARLGVRTEAFF
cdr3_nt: TGTGCCAGCGCTAGGTTGGGTGTGAGGACTGAAGCTTTCTTT

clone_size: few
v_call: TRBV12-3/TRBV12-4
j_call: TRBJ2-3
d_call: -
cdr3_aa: CASSPMSRTQYF
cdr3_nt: TGTGCCAGCAGCCCGATGTCCCGTACGCAGTATTTT

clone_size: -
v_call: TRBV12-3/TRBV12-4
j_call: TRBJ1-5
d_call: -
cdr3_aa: CASSFPGNQPQHF
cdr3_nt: TGTGCCAGCAGTTTTCCGGGGAATCAGCCCCAGCATTTT

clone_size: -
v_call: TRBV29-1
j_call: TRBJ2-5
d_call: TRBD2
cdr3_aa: CSVDQRAGVTQYF
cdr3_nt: TGCAGCGTGGACCAAAGGGCGGGGGTGACCCAGTACTTC

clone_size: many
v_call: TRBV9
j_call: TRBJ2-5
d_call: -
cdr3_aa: CASSVDPFTQGSAGETQYF
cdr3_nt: TGTGCCAGCAGCGTAGACCCGTTCACCCAGGGATCGGCTGGGGAGACCCAGTACTTC

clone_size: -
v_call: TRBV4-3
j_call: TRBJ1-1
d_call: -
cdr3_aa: CASSQERSQGTKAFF
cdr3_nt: TGCGCCAGCAGCCAAGAGAGGTCGCAGGGAACAAAAGCTTTCTTT

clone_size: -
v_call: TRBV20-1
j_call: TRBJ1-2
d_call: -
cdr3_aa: CSARNTRLPGYGYTF
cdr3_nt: TGCAGTGCTAGGAACACCCGACTCCCTGGTTATGGCTACACCTTC

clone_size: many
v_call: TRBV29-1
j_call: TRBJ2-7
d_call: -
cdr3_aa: CSVAFGSYEQYF
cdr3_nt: TGCAGCGTTGCATTCGGCTCCTACGAGCAGTACTTC

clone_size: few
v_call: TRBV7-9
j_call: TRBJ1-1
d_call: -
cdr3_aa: CASSFGSPNTEAFF
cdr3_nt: TGTGCCAGCAGCTTCGGAAGCCCAAACACTGAAGCTTTCTTT

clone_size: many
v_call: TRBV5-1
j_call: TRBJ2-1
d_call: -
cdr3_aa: CASSFDAGAYNEQFF
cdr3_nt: TGCGCCAGCAGCTTTGACGCAGGGGCCTACAATGAGCAGTTCTTC

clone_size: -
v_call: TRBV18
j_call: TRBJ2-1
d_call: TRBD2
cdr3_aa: CASSPPNRRGEDEQFF
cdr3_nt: TGTGCCAGCTCACCACCGAATCGCCGGGGGGAGGATGAGCAGTTCTTC

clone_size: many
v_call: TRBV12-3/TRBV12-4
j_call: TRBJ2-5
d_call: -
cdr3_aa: CASSTWGGPETQYF
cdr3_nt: TGTGCCAGCAGTACCTGGGGCGGGCCAGAGACCCAGTACTTC

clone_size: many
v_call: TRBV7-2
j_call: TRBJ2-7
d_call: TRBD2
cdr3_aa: CASSFTGGAPYEQYF
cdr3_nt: TGTGCCAGCAGCTTTACGGGGGGGGCACCCTACGAGCAGTACTTC

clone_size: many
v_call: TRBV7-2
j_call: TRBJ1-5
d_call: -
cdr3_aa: CASSFQGQPQHF
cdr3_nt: TGTGCCAGCAGCTTTCAGGGTCAGCCCCAGCATTTT

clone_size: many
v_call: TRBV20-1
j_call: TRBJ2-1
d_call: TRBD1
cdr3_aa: CSVRTGRGPFNEQFF
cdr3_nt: TGCAGTGTTCGAACCGGAAGGGGGCCTTTCAATGAGCAGTTCTTC

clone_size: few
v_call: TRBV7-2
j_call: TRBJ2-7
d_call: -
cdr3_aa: CASSLSGPPYYEQYF
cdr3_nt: TGTGCCAGCAGCTTGTCCGGACCTCCTTACTACGAGCAGTACTTC